This TCR beta chain was captured by sequencing in a study of shared clonotypes between healthy human individuals. Points from the study as a whole: Naive CD4 clonotypes overlapped across a handful of donors at approximately 5.5%.

In the case of this clone: The antigen remains unidentified.

Trimming shortened V by 8 bases and J by 3 bases, and 7 bases separated the two germline ends. Per germline, CDR1 MNHEY and CDR2 SVGAGI. The CDR3 is 11 amino acids. Repertoires were generated with immunoSEQ multiplex PCR, while TCRdb's copy carries only in-frame clones and drops some. The sample carries some 680,000 clones, around 73% recorded once. The sequenced sample was memory CD4+ T cells sorted from blood. The sample's subset: CD45RA-negative fraction. V gene TRBV6-5 combines with J gene TRBJ2-5, with D unclear. This receptor was taken from a woman in her twenties or thirties in good health. CDR3 protein: CASDRKETQYF. The CDR3 bases are TGTGCCAGCGACCGGAAAGAGACCCAGTACTTC.